This TCR beta chain was sequenced during a study of shared clonotypes between healthy human individuals. Points from the study as a whole: Only blood was sampled, and tissue TCR repertoires likely differ from blood ones.

This was a deep-level run. Some clones are missing from TCRdb's copy, which holds only in-frame ones; the method was immunoSEQ multiplex PCR. The sample has fewer than 650,000 clones, around 78% seen once; the top ten hold over 10%. There are many counts of this clone. What it binds is unknown. CDR3 size: 13 residues. Trimming removed 3 bases at V and 7 bases at J, with 10 bases between. In germline, CDR1 is KGHSH, CDR2 LQKENI. The sequence derives from a woman in her thirties or forties in good health. Some clones in this sample may be carry-over from other donors' samples. The rearrangement joins TRBV18 to TRBJ1-5; possible D gene TRBD1, 6 bases. Sequencing input: PBMCs. The CDR3 DNA follows: TGTGCCAGCTCACCTTACAGGGACCAGCCCCAGCATTTT. Translation gives CASSPYRDQPQHF.